One sample yielded the 27 T cell receptor beta chains listed below, sequenced in a study of OX40 agonist ivuxolimab in advanced cancers. The method behind the library was the immunoSEQ multiplex PCR assay. Sourced from immuneACCESS, this table was stored by TCRdb with only in-frame sequences that have V and J called. A share of the clones is absent; for the studies checked, an unresolved V gene accounts for under half, and the remainder has no known explanation. The sample contains tens of thousands of clones, about 86% of them found a single time. 10% of the sample comes from the top ten. Sequences were derived from CD4+ or CD8+ T cells sorted from blood, sampled in a trial of the OX40 agonist ivuxolimab. Receptor source: an adult with an advanced solid tumor such as melanoma, head and neck, liver or kidney cancer.

The chain combines TRBV27 with TRBJ2-7; TRBD1 matches at 7 bases. Trimming cost V 6 bases and J 0 bases; bases outside gene matches: 8. The germline CDR1 and CDR2 sequences are MNHEY and SMNVEV (reference sequence). The CDR3 spans 15 residues. The chain's CDR3 is CASSLPGQSSYEQYF. In nucleotides, the CDR3 is TGTGCCAGCAGCCTACCGGGACAGAGCTCCTACGAGCAGTACTTC.

V is TRBV4-3 and J is TRBJ2-3, with D perhaps matching TRBD2 (5 bases). Looked up from germline, CDR1 is LGHNA and CDR2 is YSLEER. Trimming removed 4 bases from V and 5 bases from J, with 16 bases in between. This CDR3 region has 15 residues. CDR3 sequence reads: CASSPSVLAIDTQYF. The CDR3 DNA sequence: TGCGCCAGCAGCCCCTCGGTTCTAGCAATAGATACGCAGTATTTT.

This chain connects TRBV4-1 to TRBJ2-1; 11 bases map to TRBD2. This CDR3 contains 15 residues. Germline V gene lookup returns CDR1 MGHRA and CDR2 YSYEKL. V shed 2 bases, J shed 5 bases, and the junction held 2 bases outside the gene matches. The CDR3 DNA is TGCGCCAGCAGCCAAACTAGCGGGAGCCACAATGAGCAGTTCTTC. Translated, it gives CASSQTSGSHNEQFF.

This rearrangement joins TRBV9 to TRBJ1-5; D is uncertain. This CDR3 region has 14 residues. Germline V gives CDR1 SGDLS, CDR2 YYNGEE. The V gene lost 3 bases and the J gene lost 1 base, with 8 bases spanning the gap. CDR3 sequence (DNA): TGTGCCAGCAGCGCGGCAGACAGCAATCAGCCCCAGCATTTT. This sequence encodes CASSAADSNQPQHF.

This sequence joins TRBV12-5 and TRBJ1-4, with D perhaps TRBD1 (6 bases). Germline V lookup: CDR1 LGHNT, CDR2 FRNRAP. V was trimmed by 5 bases and J by 3 bases, leaving 10 bases between them. CDR3 size: 14 residues. This chain's CDR3 is CASGRTDPNEKLFF. DNA of the CDR3: TGTGCTAGTGGTCGGACAGATCCTAATGAAAAACTGTTTTTT.

The chain joins TRBV4-3 to TRBJ1-5, with 9 positions matching TRBD1. V trimming: 0 bases; J trimming: 4 bases; junction bases outside the gene matches: 1. Germline V lookup: CDR1 LGHNA, CDR2 YSLEER. This CDR3 spans 15 amino acids. DNA for the CDR3: TGCGCCAGCAGCCAAGAGACAGGGGGAAATCAGCCCCAGCATTTT. Its protein is CASSQETGGNQPQHF.

The chain combines TRBV7-2 with TRBJ1-1, with 8 bases fitting TRBD1. Trimming cost V 3 bases and J 4 bases; bases outside gene matches: 7. There are 15 residues in the CDR3. CDR1 and CDR2 from the germline V gene are SGHTA and FQGNSA. CDR3 residues: CASSFAQGATTEAFF. The DNA of the CDR3 is TGTGCCAGCAGCTTCGCTCAGGGGGCGACCACTGAAGCTTTCTTT.

The chain couples TRBV5-5 to TRBJ2-7, with D unclear. The CDR3 length is 13 residues. V dropped 5 bases and J dropped 0 bases, with 9 bases sitting between them. Germline V gives CDR1 SGHKS, CDR2 YYEKEE (reference sequence). CDR3 DNA sequence: TGTGCCAGCAGTTCAGGTCTCTCCTACGAGCAGTACTTC. This sequence encodes CASSSGLSYEQYF.

The chain has TRBV6-1 and TRBJ2-2, with 10 bases identical to TRBD2. The V gene end was trimmed by 4 bases and the J gene end by 4 bases; junction bases not matched to a gene: 6. The CDR3 is made up of 16 amino acids. Per the germline V gene, CDR1 is MNHNS and CDR2 is SASEGT. Written as DNA, the CDR3 is TGTGCCAGCAGTGTTCTAGCGGGGGAGCTCACCGGGGAGCTGTTTTTT. It translates to CASSVLAGELTGELFF.

This clone was detected only once. DNA for the CDR3: TGTGCCACCTCGGGACAGGGGCGAGGAAACACCATATATTTT. It is translated as CATSGQGRGNTIYF. The chain recombines TRBV19 with TRBJ1-3, with TRBD1 matching over 10 bases. Per germline, CDR1 LNHDA and CDR2 SQIVND (reference sequence). This CDR3 has 14 residues. V was clipped by 10 bases and J by 4 bases; unmatched bases: 7.

The rearrangement uses TRBV6-6 and TRBJ2-7, with D maybe TRBD2 (6 bases). This CDR3 spans 13 amino acids. Germline CDR1 reads MNHNY; CDR2 reads SVGAGI (reference sequence). V was trimmed by 8 bases and J by 6 bases, leaving 17 bases between them. The CDR3 DNA reads as TGTGCCAGCCGCCGGGATTACGGGGGCGAGCAGTACTTC. Encoded protein: CASRRDYGGEQYF.

The chain couples TRBV11-2 to TRBJ2-7; D is ambiguous. Germline loops: CDR1 SGHAT, CDR2 FQNNGV. The CDR3 has 14 residues. Trimming cost V 4 bases and J 0 bases, with 10 bases left between them. CDR3 in DNA: TGTGCCAGCAGCTACCGGGTGCTCTCCTACGAGCAGTACTTC. It translates to CASSYRVLSYEQYF. The complete variable domain, with remaining parts taken from reference TRBV11-2 and TRBJ2-7, reads EAGVAQSPRYKIIEKRQSVAFWCNPISGHATLYWYQQILGQGPKLLIQFQNNGVVDDSQLPKDRFSAERLKGVDSTLKIQPAKLEDSAVYLCASSYRVLSYEQYFGPGTRLTVT.

This clone was seen more than once but under ten times. The V call is TRBV2, the J call TRBJ1-5; 9 positions match TRBD1. The J segment lost 7 bases and the V segment lost 6 bases, leaving 7 bases of the junction unmatched. Germline V gene sequence: CDR1 SNHLY, CDR2 FYNNEI. The CDR3 totals 14 residues. The CDR3 protein is CASRGTGWIQPQHF. The CDR3 DNA sequence: TGTGCCAGCAGGGGGACAGGGTGGATCCAGCCCCAGCATTTT. The variable domain in full, completed from reference TRBV2 and TRBJ1-5, reads EPEVTQTPSHQVTQMGQEVILRCVPISNHLYFYWYRQILGQKVEFLVSFYNNEISEKSEIFDDQFSVERPDGSNFTLKIRSTKLEDSAMYFCASRGTGWIQPQHFGDGTRLSIL.

The chain employs TRBV9 and TRBJ1-5; a possible D gene is TRBD1 (6 bases). The V end lost 0 bases, the J end lost 4 bases, and 14 bases lay between the germline ends. This CDR3 has 16 amino acids. The germline CDR1 and CDR2 sequences are SGDLS and YYNGEE. This chain's CDR3 is CASSVDGGGGNQPQHF. The CDR3 coding sequence is TGTGCCAGCAGCGTAGATGGGGGCGGGGGAAATCAGCCCCAGCATTTT.

The CDR3 loop reads CASSIIAGVRNEQFF. Here the CDR3 DNA reads TGTGCCAGTAGTATTATAGCGGGAGTACGTAATGAGCAGTTCTTC. V usage is TRBV19 and J usage is TRBJ2-1; TRBD2 aligns across 9 bases. J was trimmed by 7 bases and V by 3 bases; bases with no gene match: 7. The CDR3 consists of 15 residues. From germline, CDR1 is LNHDA and CDR2 SQIVND (reference sequence).

This chain uses TRBV11-2 with TRBJ1-5; D ambiguous. CDR3 length: 12 residues. Germline V lookup: CDR1 SGHAT, CDR2 FQNNGV. The V and J ends lost 6 bases and 4 bases respectively, with 7 bases between them. The CDR3 bases are TGTGCCAGCAGTCTCGGGAATCAGCCCCAGCATTTT. Protein product: CASSLGNQPQHF.

Comment on this clone: Its ends do not fully match the called genes, so a read error is possible. The chain couples TRBV13 to TRBJ2-7, with 8 bases aligning to TRBD1. The V gene's germline CDR1 is PRHDT and CDR2 FYEKMQ (reference sequence). The CDR3 has 14 amino acids. The CDR3 here is CAGSLDRETHEQYF. The DNA of the CDR3 is TGTGCCGGCAGCCTGGACAGGGAAACGCACGAGCAGTACTTC.

The chain carries TRBV10-3 and TRBJ1-5; maybe TRBD1 (5 bases). CDR3 length: 14 residues. Germline-derived CDR1 and CDR2 are ENHRY and SYGVKD. Trimming pared 6 bases from V and 5 bases from J, leaving 14 bases between. The CDR3 is CAIRTARADQPQHF. The CDR3 DNA sequence: TGTGCCATCAGAACCGCCAGGGCTGATCAGCCCCAGCATTTT.

The chain joins TRBV5-6 to TRBJ2-5; 9 nucleotides line up with TRBD1. Losses at the gene ends were 1 base for V and 4 bases for J; bases not matched to a gene: 8. The CDR3 covers 16 residues. The germline V gene encodes CDR1 SGHDT and CDR2 YYEEEE. The CDR3 region is CASSLPDRGTGETQYF. The CDR3 DNA is TGTGCCAGCAGCTTGCCTGACAGGGGGACTGGAGAGACCCAGTACTTC.

The chain employs TRBV9 and TRBJ2-7; 7 bases are a match to TRBD2. The germline V gene encodes CDR1 SGDLS and CDR2 YYNGEE. Trimming took 4 bases from V and 6 from J; bases not matched to a gene: 7. This CDR3 comprises 13 residues. CDR3: CASSSGGGGEQYF. The CDR3 DNA reads TGTGCCAGCAGCTCGGGGGGAGGCGGCGAGCAGTACTTC.

The rearrangement links TRBV2 to TRBJ2-7, with 7 bases identical to TRBD1. Looked up from germline, CDR1 is SNHLY and CDR2 is FYNNEI. This CDR3 is 16 amino acids long. The V segment lost 2 bases and the J segment 2 bases; nucleotides outside the gene matches: 9. CDR3 in DNA: TGTGCCAGCAGTGAAAAGACAGGGCTCTCGACCTACGAGCAGTACTTC. This translates into CASSEKTGLSTYEQYF.

The chain couples TRBV19 to TRBJ1-1; 12 nucleotides line up with TRBD1. The germline V gene has CDR1 LNHDA and CDR2 SQIVND (reference sequence). The CDR3 runs 17 residues. V shed 4 bases, J shed 3 bases, and the junction held 9 bases outside the gene matches. DNA of the CDR3: TGTGCCAGTAGTAACCGGGACAGGGGGCAAGGGTACACTGAAGCTTTCTTT. Translation gives CASSNRDRGQGYTEAFF.

This sequence joins TRBV30 and TRBJ1-2; D remains unclear. Per the germline V gene, CDR1 is GTSNPN and CDR2 is SVGIG (reference sequence). This CDR3 is 14 amino acids long. V was cut by 7 bases and J by 8 bases, with 23 bases left in between. The CDR3 sequence is CAFTPGALWGGYTF. In DNA form, the CDR3 reads TGTGCCTTCACTCCCGGCGCGCTTTGGGGAGGCTACACCTTC.

V is TRBV6-4 and J is TRBJ2-1, with no clear D. The ends were cut back, 2 bases at V and 10 bases at J, with 12 bases in the middle. Germline assignment: CDR1 MRHNA and CDR2 SNTAGT. The CDR3 has 13 residues. The CDR3 here is CASSDGFPAEQFF. CDR3 bases: TGTGCCAGCAGTGACGGGTTCCCGGCCGAGCAGTTCTTC.

The rearrangement links TRBV30 to TRBJ1-2; 8 bases map to TRBD1. Germline V gives CDR1 GTSNPN, CDR2 SVGIG (reference sequence). This CDR3 has 16 residues. The ends lost 2 bases at V and 4 bases at J; junction bases unmatched: 12. The CDR3: CAWSPGGQGLFYGYTF. The DNA of the CDR3 is TGTGCCTGGAGTCCAGGAGGACAGGGCTTATTCTATGGCTACACCTTC.

This clone was counted between two and nine times. The CDR3 reads CASSFEGSNEQFF. The CDR3 DNA reads as TGTGCCAGCAGTTTCGAGGGCTCCAATGAGCAGTTCTTC. The chain uses TRBV27 and TRBJ2-1; weak D call: TRBD2 (5 bases). V was cut by 3 bases and J by 6 bases, with 9 bases left in between. The CDR3 covers 13 residues. The germline CDR1 and CDR2 sequences are MNHEY and SMNVEV (reference sequence).

This chain links TRBV6-5 with TRBJ2-5; 7 bases are a match to TRBD1. This CDR3 contains 15 residues. V lost 2 bases to trimming and J lost 4 bases; unmatched junction nucleotides: 7. CDR1 and CDR2 (germline): MNHEY, SVGAGI. CDR3 nucleotides: TGTGCCAGCAGTTACACAGGGGAGCCAGGAGAGACCCAGTACTTC. Its translation: CASSYTGEPGETQYF.